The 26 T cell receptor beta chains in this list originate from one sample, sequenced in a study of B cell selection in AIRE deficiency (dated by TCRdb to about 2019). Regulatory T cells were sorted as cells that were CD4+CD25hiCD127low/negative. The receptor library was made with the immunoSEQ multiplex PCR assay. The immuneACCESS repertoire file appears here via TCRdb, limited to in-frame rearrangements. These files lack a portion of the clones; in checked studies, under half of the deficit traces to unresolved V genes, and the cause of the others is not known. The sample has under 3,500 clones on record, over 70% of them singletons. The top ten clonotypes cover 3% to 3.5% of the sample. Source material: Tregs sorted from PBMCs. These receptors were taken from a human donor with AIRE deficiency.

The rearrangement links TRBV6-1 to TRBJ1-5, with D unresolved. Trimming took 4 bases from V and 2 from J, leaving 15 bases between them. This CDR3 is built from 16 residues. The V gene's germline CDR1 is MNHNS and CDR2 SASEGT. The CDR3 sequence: CASSALHGGGNQPQHF. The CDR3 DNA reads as TGTGCCAGCAGTGCCCTTCATGGTGGGGGCAATCAGCCCCAGCATTTT.

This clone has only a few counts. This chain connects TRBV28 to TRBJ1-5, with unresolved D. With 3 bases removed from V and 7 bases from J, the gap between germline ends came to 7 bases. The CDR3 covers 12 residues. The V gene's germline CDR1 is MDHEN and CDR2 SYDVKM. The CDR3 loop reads CASSFPGQPQHF. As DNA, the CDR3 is TGTGCCAGCAGTTTTCCGGGCCAGCCCCAGCATTTT. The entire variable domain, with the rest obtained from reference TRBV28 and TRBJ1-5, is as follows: DVKVTQSSRYLVKRTGEKVFLECVQDMDHENMFWYRQDPGLGLRLIYFSYDVKMKEKGDIPEGYSVSREKKERFSLILESASTNQTSMYLCASSFPGQPQHFGDGTRLSIL.

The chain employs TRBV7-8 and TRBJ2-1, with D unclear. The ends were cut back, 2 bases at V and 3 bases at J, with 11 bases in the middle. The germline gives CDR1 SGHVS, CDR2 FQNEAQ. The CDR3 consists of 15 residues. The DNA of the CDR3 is TGTGCCAGCAGCTTACGATTGACGGGCTACAATGAGCAGTTCTTC. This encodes CASSLRLTGYNEQFF.

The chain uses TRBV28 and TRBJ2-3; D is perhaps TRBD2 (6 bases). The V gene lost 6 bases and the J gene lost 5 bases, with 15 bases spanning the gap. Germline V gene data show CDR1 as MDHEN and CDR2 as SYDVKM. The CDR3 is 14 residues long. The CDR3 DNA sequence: TGTGCCAGCAGACCCGGAGGGCTGGGAGATACGCAGTATTTT. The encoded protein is CASRPGGLGDTQYF.

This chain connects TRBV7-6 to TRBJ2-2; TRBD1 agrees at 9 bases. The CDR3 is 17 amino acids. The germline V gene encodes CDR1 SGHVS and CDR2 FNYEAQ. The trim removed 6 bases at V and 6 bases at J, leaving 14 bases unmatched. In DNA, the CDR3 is TGTGCCAGCAGTTCCAATCCGGGACAGGGCTCCCCCGGGGAGCTGTTTTTT. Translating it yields CASSSNPGQGSPGELFF.

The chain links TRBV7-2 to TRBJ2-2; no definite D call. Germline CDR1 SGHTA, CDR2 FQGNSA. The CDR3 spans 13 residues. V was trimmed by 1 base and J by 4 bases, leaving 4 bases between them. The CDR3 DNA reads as TGTGCCAGCAGCTTAGAGGCCACCGGGGAGCTGTTTTTT. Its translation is CASSLEATGELFF.

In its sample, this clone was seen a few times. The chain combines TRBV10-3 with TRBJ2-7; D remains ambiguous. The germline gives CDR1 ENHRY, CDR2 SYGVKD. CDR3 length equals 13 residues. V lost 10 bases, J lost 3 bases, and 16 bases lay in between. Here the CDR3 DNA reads TGTGCCACAACGCACGAGAAGAGCTACGAGCAGTACTTC. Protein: CATTHEKSYEQYF.

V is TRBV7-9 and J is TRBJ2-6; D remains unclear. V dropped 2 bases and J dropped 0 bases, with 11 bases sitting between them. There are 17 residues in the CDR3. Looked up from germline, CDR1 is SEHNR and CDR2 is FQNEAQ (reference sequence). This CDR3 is CASSLPRADSGANVLTF. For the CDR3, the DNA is TGTGCCAGCAGCTTACCCCGAGCAGACTCTGGGGCCAACGTCCTGACTTTC.

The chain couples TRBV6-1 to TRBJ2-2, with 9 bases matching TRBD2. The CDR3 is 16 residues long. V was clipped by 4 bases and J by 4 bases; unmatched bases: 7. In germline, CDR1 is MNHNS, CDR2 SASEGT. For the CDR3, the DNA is TGTGCCAGCAGTGGGACGACTAGCGGACCCACCGGGGAGCTGTTTTTT. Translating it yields CASSGTTSGPTGELFF.

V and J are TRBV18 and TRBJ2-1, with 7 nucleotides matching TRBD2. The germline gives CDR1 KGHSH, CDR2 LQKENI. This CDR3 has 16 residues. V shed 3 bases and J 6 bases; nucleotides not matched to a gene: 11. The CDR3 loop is CASSPPGGSSGNEQFF. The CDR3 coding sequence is TGTGCCAGCTCACCCCCTGGCGGGAGTAGTGGCAATGAGCAGTTCTTC.

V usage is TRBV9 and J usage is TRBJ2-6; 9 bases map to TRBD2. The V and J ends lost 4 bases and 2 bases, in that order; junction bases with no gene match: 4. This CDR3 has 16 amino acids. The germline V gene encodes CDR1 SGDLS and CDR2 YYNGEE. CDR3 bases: TGTGCCAGCAGCTTAGCGGGAGCTCCTGGGGCCAACGTCCTGACTTTC. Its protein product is CASSLAGAPGANVLTF.

CDR3 region: CAWSRTDTQYF. The CDR3 coding sequence is TGTGCCTGGAGTCGAACAGATACGCAGTATTTT. The chain links TRBV30 to TRBJ2-3, with unresolved D. CDR3 length: 11 residues. V lost 2 bases and J lost 3, with 3 bases in between. Germline loops: CDR1 GTSNPN, CDR2 SVGIG (reference sequence).

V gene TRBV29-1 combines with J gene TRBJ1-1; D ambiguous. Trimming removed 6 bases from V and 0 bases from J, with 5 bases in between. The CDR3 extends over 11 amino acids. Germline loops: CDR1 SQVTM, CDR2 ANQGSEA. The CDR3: CSVGMNTEAFF. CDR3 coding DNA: TGCAGCGTCGGGATGAACACTGAAGCTTTCTTT.

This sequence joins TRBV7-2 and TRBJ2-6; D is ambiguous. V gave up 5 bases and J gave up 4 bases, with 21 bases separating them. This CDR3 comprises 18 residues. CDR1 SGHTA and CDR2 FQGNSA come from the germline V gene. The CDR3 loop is CASSPQRDLTLGANVLTF. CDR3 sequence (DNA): TGTGCCAGCAGCCCCCAAAGAGACCTGACCCTGGGGGCCAACGTCCTGACTTTC. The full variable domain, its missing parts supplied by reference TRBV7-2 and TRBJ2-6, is GAGVSQSPSNKVTEKGKDVELRCDPISGHTALYWYRQSLGQGLEFLIYFQGNSAPDKSGLPSDRFSAERTGGSVSTLTIQRTQQEDSAVYLCASSPQRDLTLGANVLTFGAGSRLTVL.

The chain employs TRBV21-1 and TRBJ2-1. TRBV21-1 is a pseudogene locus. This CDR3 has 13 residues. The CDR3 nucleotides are TGTGCCAGCAGCAAAGCAAAGGTTTTGCGGCAGTTCTTC. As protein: CASSKAKVLRQFF.

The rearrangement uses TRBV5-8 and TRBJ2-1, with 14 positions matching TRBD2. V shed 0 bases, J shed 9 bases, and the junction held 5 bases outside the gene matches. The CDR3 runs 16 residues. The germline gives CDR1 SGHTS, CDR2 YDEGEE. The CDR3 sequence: CASSLGLAGGPGEQFF. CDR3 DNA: TGTGCCAGCAGCTTGGGACTAGCGGGAGGGCCGGGTGAGCAGTTCTTC.

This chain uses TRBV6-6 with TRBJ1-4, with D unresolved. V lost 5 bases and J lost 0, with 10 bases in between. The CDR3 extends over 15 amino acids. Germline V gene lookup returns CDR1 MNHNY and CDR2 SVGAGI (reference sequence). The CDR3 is CASSPHVATNEKLFF. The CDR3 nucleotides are TGTGCCAGCAGTCCGCACGTTGCAACTAATGAAAAACTGTTTTTT.

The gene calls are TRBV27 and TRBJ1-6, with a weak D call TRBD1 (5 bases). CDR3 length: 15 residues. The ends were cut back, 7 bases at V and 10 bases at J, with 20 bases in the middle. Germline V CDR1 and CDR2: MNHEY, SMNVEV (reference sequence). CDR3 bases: TGTGCCAGCACCCCCCGGCCAGGGTTAGGGTCACCCCTCCACTTT. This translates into CASTPRPGLGSPLHF.

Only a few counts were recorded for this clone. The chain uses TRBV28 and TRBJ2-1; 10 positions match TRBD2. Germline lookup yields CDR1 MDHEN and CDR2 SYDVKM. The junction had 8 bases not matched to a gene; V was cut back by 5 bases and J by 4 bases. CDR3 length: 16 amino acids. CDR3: CASSVSASGSYNEQFF. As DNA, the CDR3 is TGTGCCAGCAGTGTCTCCGCTAGCGGGAGTTACAATGAGCAGTTCTTC.

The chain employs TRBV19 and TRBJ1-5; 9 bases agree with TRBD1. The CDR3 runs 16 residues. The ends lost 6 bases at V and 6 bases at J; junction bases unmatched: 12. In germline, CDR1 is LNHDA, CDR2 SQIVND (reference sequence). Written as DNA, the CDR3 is TGTGCCAGTAGAGACAACAGGGGGCTCCTTGGTCAGCCCCAGCATTTT. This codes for CASRDNRGLLGQPQHF.

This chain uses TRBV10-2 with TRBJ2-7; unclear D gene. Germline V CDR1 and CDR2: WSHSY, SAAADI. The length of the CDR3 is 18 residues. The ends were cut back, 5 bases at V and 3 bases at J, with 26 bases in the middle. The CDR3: CASSRAGRSSPIYYEQYF. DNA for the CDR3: TGCGCCAGCAGTCGAGCTGGGCGATCCTCTCCTATATACTACGAGCAGTACTTC.

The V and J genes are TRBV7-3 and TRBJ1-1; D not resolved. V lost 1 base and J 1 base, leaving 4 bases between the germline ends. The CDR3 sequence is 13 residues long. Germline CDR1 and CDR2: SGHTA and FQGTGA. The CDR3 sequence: CASSLRPNTEAFF. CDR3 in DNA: TGTGCCAGCAGCTTAAGGCCGAACACTGAAGCTTTCTTT.

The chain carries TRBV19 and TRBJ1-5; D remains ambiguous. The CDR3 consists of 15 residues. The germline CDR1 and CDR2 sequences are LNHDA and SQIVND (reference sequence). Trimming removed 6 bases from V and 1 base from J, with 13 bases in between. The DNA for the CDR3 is TGTGCCAGTAGACCTCTATGGGGAAGCAATCAGCCCCAGCATTTT. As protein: CASRPLWGSNQPQHF.

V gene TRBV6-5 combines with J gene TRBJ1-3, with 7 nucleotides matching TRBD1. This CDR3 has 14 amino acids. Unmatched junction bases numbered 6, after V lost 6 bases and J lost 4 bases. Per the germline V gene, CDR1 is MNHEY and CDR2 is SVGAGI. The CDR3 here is CASRRDRRGNTIYF. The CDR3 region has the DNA TGTGCCAGCAGACGGGACAGAAGAGGAAACACCATATATTTT.

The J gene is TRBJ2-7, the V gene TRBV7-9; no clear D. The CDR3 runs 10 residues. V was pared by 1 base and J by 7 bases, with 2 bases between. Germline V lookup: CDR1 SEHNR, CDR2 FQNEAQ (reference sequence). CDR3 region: CASSLGEQYF. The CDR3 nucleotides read TGTGCCAGCAGCTTAGGAGAGCAGTACTTC.

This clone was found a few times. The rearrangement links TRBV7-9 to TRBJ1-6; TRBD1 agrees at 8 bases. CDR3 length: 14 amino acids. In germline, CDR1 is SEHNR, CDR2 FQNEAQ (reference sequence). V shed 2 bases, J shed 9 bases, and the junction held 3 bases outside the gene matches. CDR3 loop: CASSLPDRGSPLHF. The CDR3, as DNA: TGTGCCAGCAGCTTACCCGACAGGGGTTCACCCCTCCACTTT.